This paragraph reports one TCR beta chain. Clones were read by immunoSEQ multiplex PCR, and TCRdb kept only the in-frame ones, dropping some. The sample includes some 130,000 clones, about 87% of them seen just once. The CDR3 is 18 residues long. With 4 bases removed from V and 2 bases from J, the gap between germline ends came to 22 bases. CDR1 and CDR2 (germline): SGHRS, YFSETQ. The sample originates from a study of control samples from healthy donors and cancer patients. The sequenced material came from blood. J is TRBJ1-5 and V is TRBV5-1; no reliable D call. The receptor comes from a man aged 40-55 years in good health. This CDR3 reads CASSPGLNPGLGNQPQHF. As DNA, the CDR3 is TGCGCCAGCAGCCCGGGCCTCAACCCCGGGCTCGGCAATCAGCCCCAGCATTTT.